These 20 T cell receptor beta chains were all obtained from the same sample, sequenced in a study of T cells in Graves' hyperthyroidism and ophthalmopathy. Researchers took RNA transcripts and amplified the TCR beta CDR3 regions from them. The primer set for the first-round RT-PCR of the TCR CDR3 was HTBI. Each CDR3 protein gets one entry after TCRdb re-called the multiplex PCR reads with MiXCR. The sample gives about 360,000 distinct CDR3 sequences, less than 15% of which show up once; roughly 20% is in the top ten. Sequencing input: blood. The source is a man between 25 and 39 years old with Graves' hyperthyroidism that later progressed to Graves' ophthalmopathy.

This clonotype was recorded many times. The chain couples TRBV20-1 to TRBJ1-5; D call uncertain. This CDR3 has 13 residues. The germline CDR1 and CDR2 sequences are DFQATT and SNEGSKA (reference sequence). V was trimmed by 0 bases and J by 2 bases, leaving 5 bases between them. CDR3 coding DNA: TGCAGTGCTAGAGAATGGGGCAATCAGCCCCAGCATTTT. Protein sequence: CSAREWGNQPQHF.

The chain carries TRBV6-1 and TRBJ1-1; D is uncertain. Per the germline V gene, CDR1 is MNHNS and CDR2 is SASEGT. The CDR3 is 15 amino acids. Trimming shortened V by 6 bases and J by 7 bases, and 21 bases separated the two germline ends. CDR3 protein: CASSLNRLRALEAFF. The CDR3 DNA follows: TGTGCCAGCAGCCTGAATCGGCTCCGGGCACTTGAAGCTTTCTTT.

The genes are TRBV4-2 and TRBJ2-7; TRBD2 agrees at 11 bases. CDR1 is LGHNA, CDR2 YNFKEQ, per germline. With 3 bases clipped from V and 2 bases from J, the junction kept 9 bases outside the gene matches. This CDR3 is built from 17 residues. CDR3 in amino acids: CASSQSLAGGFAYEQYF. The CDR3 DNA sequence: TGTGCCAGCAGCCAGAGTCTAGCGGGGGGATTTGCCTACGAGCAGTACTTC.

This clonotype was observed at least ten times. This chain connects TRBV6-6 to TRBJ2-1; D is ambiguous. The CDR3 loop spans 14 amino acids. Germline V lookup: CDR1 MNHNY, CDR2 SVGAGI (reference sequence). Between the trimmed V and J ends, which lost 0 bases and 2 bases, there was a span of 5 bases. The CDR3 loop reads CASSYSPAYNEQFF. As DNA, the CDR3 is TGTGCCAGCAGTTACTCCCCTGCCTACAATGAGCAGTTCTTC.

In this sample, this clonotype turned up a few times. The chain recombines TRBV5-6 with TRBJ2-5, with D possibly TRBD1 on 5 matching bases. Trimming left V 2 bases short and J 1 base short, with 18 bases between. Germline values: CDR1 SGHDT, CDR2 YYEEEE. This CDR3 has 17 amino acids. In DNA, the CDR3 is TGTGCCAGCAGCTTCCTAGAGGACATTAAAGTCCAAGAGACCCAGTACTTC. Amino acids: CASSFLEDIKVQETQYF.

The V and J genes are TRBV9 and TRBJ2-7; 10 positions match TRBD1. CDR1 and CDR2 (germline): SGDLS, YYNGEE. Trimming removed 4 bases from V and 3 bases from J; junction bases left unmatched: 13. The CDR3 spans 17 residues. DNA for the CDR3: TGTGCCAGCAGCTCCGGACAGGGGGAGTGGTCCCGCTACGAGCAGTACTTC. Its translation is CASSSGQGEWSRYEQYF.

This chain links TRBV6-1 with TRBJ1-6, with 7 bases lining up with TRBD1. V dropped 1 base and J dropped 8; count of bases not matched to a gene: 2. From germline, CDR1 is MNHNS and CDR2 SASEGT. This CDR3 region has 14 residues. CDR3 bases: TGTGCCAGCAGTGAAGTGACAGGGTATTCACCCCTCCACTTT. It specifies CASSEVTGYSPLHF.

V and J are TRBV7-2 and TRBJ1-5; D perhaps matches TRBD1 (6 bases). The V gene lost 4 bases and the J gene lost 0 bases, with 10 bases spanning the gap. This CDR3 is 15 amino acids long. Germline-derived CDR1 and CDR2 are SGHTA and FQGNSA. The CDR3 DNA is TGTGCCAGCAGCTCGGGACACCTTAGCAATCAGCCCCAGCATTTT. Encoded protein: CASSSGHLSNQPQHF.

Many counts were recorded for this clonotype. V usage is TRBV5-1 and J usage is TRBJ1-1, with a weak D call TRBD1 (5 bases). The CDR3 spans 15 residues. CDR1 is SGHRS, CDR2 YFSETQ, per germline. The V gene lost 3 bases and the J gene lost 0 bases, with 12 bases spanning the gap. CDR3 residues: CASSSNRFMNTEAFF. The DNA of the CDR3 is TGCGCCAGCAGCTCCAACAGGTTCATGAACACTGAAGCTTTCTTT.

This clonotype was counted ten times or more. The rearrangement uses TRBV12-3 or TRBV12-4 and TRBJ2-5; no definite D call. The CDR3 consists of 13 residues. V was pared by 5 bases and J by 3 bases, with 10 bases between. CDR3 loop: CASSPGRKETQYF. The CDR3 DNA follows: TGTGCCAGCAGTCCAGGACGGAAAGAGACCCAGTACTTC.

The genes are TRBV2 and TRBJ1-1; D might be TRBD1 (5 bases). The germline CDR1 and CDR2 sequences are SNHLY and FYNNEI. This CDR3 has 14 amino acids. The V end was cut by 7 bases, the J end by 1 base, with 13 bases between. CDR3 in amino acids: CASIERGGNTEAFF. CDR3 DNA: TGTGCCAGCATCGAACGGGGGGGGAACACTGAAGCTTTCTTT.

The genes are TRBV27 and TRBJ2-7; D uncertain. Per germline, CDR1 MNHEY and CDR2 SMNVEV (reference sequence). The CDR3 totals 14 residues. V lost 0 bases and J lost 5, with 11 bases in between. CDR3 amino acids: CASSLSMDVNEQYF. Written as DNA, the CDR3 is TGTGCCAGCAGTTTATCGATGGACGTAAACGAGCAGTACTTC.

As DNA, the CDR3 is TGTGCCAGCTCACCGGCGGAAAATTCACCCCTCCACTTT. This sequence encodes CASSPAENSPLHF. V gene TRBV18 combines with J gene TRBJ1-6; D gene ambiguous. V gave up 3 bases and J gave up 7 bases, with 7 bases separating them. This CDR3 comprises 13 residues. Looked up from germline, CDR1 is KGHSH and CDR2 is LQKENI.

Many counts were recorded for this clonotype. The chain employs TRBV7-6 and TRBJ1-1, with 8 bases aligning to TRBD1. Trimming removed 5 bases from V and 0 bases from J; junction bases left unmatched: 5. CDR1 SGHVS and CDR2 FNYEAQ come from the germline V gene. CDR3 size: 15 residues. CDR3 protein: CASSRTGSMNTEAFF. CDR3 DNA: TGTGCCAGCAGCCGGACAGGGTCTATGAACACTGAAGCTTTCTTT.

J is TRBJ1-1 and V is TRBV9; 9 bases are shared with TRBD1. After removal of 4 bases from V and 7 bases from J, the junction contained 11 bases not matched to a gene. Looked up from germline, CDR1 is SGDLS and CDR2 is YYNGEE. The CDR3 runs to 15 residues. The CDR3 here is CASSRQGGTLGEAFF. The CDR3 nucleotides are TGTGCCAGCAGCCGACAGGGGGGTACCTTAGGTGAAGCTTTCTTT.

This clonotype was detected a few times. The V and J genes are TRBV5-1 and TRBJ1-1, with D perhaps TRBD1 (6 bases). The CDR3 covers 15 residues. Trimming shortened V by 4 bases and J by 2 bases, and 15 bases separated the two germline ends. In germline, CDR1 is SGHRS, CDR2 YFSETQ. CDR3 sequence reads: CASSTRPQGNTEAFF. Written as DNA, the CDR3 is TGCGCCAGCAGCACAAGGCCACAGGGCAACACTGAAGCTTTCTTT. Full variable domain (missing parts from reference TRBV5-1 and TRBJ1-1): KAGVTQTPRYLIKTRGQQVTLSCSPISGHRSVSWYQQTPGQGLQFLFEYFSETQRNKGNFPGRFSGRQFSNSRSEMNVSTLELGDSALYLCASSTRPQGNTEAFFGQGTRLTVV.

There are many counts of this clonotype. This sequence joins TRBV20-1 and TRBJ1-4; D unclear. Germline V CDR1 and CDR2: DFQATT, SNEGSKA (reference sequence). V was cut by 6 bases and J by 7 bases, with 15 bases left in between. The CDR3 extends over 13 amino acids. The CDR3 sequence is CSAKTGATEKLFF. The CDR3 DNA sequence: TGCAGTGCGAAAACTGGAGCCACTGAAAAACTGTTTTTT.

The sample holds many counts of this clonotype. V is TRBV20-1 and J is TRBJ2-5; 14 nucleotides match TRBD2. The V gene end was trimmed by 3 bases and the J gene end by 5 bases; junction bases not matched to a gene: 8. CDR1 and CDR2 (germline): DFQATT, SNEGSKA (reference sequence). The CDR3 is 16 amino acids. The CDR3: CSASPTSGGARETQYF. The CDR3 DNA is TGCAGTGCTAGTCCGACTAGCGGGGGGGCTCGCGAGACCCAGTACTTC.

This clonotype appeared many times. The chain couples TRBV7-9 to TRBJ1-1; a possible D gene is TRBD1 (5 bases). In germline, CDR1 is SEHNR, CDR2 FQNEAQ (reference sequence). The CDR3 extends over 12 amino acids. The V gene lost 5 bases and the J gene lost 6 bases, with 10 bases spanning the gap. The CDR3 DNA is TGTGCCAGCAGCCCAGGGTCGGCTGAAGCTTTCTTT. This encodes CASSPGSAEAFF.

V and J are TRBV18 and TRBJ1-5; the match to TRBD1 covers 10 bases. Germline CDR1 and CDR2: KGHSH and LQKENI. V gave up 5 bases and J gave up 0 bases; unmatched junction bases: 10. This CDR3 comprises 18 residues. CDR3 in amino acids: CASSETGGARYSNQPQHF. As DNA, the CDR3 is TGTGCCAGCTCAGAGACAGGGGGCGCAAGATATAGCAATCAGCCCCAGCATTTT.